The sequence of this TCR beta chain was determined in a study of blood T cell repertoires in COVID-19. Turning to the study itself: Samples came from the United States, Italy and Spain, spanning acute and convalescent COVID-19.

This CDR3 contains 17 residues. CDR1 and CDR2 (germline): LNHNV, YYDKDF (reference sequence). V was pared by 0 bases and J by 5 bases, with 10 bases of the junction left unmatched. Data came from immunoSEQ multiplex PCR; TCRdb stores just in-frame clones and leaves some out. The sample includes under 200,000 clones, 85% to 95% of them seen just once. This receptor was identified in a man aged 45-65 years with acute or convalescent COVID-19. Specimen: peripheral blood. The chain couples TRBV15 to TRBJ2-1; 7 positions match TRBD1. CDR3 DNA sequence: TGTGCCACCAGCAGAGATTGGGGACAGCCCAGCAACAATGAGCAGTTCTTC. This codes for CATSRDWGQPSNNEQFF.